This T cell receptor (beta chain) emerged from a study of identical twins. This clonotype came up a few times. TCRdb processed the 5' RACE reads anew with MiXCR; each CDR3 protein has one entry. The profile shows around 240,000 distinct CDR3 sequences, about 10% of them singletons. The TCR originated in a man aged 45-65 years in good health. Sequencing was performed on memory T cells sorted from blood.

In nucleotides, the CDR3 is TGCGCCAGCAGCTTGGCTACAGGCTCGAATAATTCACCCCTCCACTTT. Translating gives CASSLATGSNNSPLHF. This chain links TRBV5-1 with TRBJ1-6, with a weak D call TRBD1 (5 bases). The CDR3 sequence is 16 residues long. Germline assignment: CDR1 SGHRS and CDR2 YFSETQ. V was pared by 0 bases and J by 5 bases, with 12 bases between.